Presented here are 30 T cell receptor beta chains from one specimen sequenced in a study of PD-L1 blockade in urothelial cancer. The assay was immunoSEQ multiplex PCR, and TCRdb's table has in-frame clones only and misses some. This table holds approximately 70,000 clones, approximately 88% found once. This material consisted of PBMCs, taken around atezolizumab (anti-PD-L1) treatment. The receptor set was obtained from a man between 60 and 75 years old with urothelial cancer.

Note on this clone: The junction does not match germline at one end; this may be a read error. V gene TRBV14 combines with J gene TRBJ1-4, with TRBD1 as a possible D gene (5 bases). CDR3 size: 16 residues. Germline CDR1 reads SGHDN; CDR2 reads FVKESK. The DNA of the CDR3 is TGTGCCAGCAGCCAAGGGAAAAGGACAACGAATGAAAAACTGTTTTTT. The encoded protein is CASSQGKRTTNEKLFF.

This chain connects TRBV7-2 to TRBJ1-2; D is possibly TRBD1 (5 bases). This CDR3 is built from 15 residues. Trimming shortened V by 3 bases and J by 4 bases, and 15 bases separated the two germline ends. Germline CDR1 reads SGHTA; CDR2 reads FQGNSA. The CDR3 is CASSLGGSGIYGYTF. The CDR3 DNA sequence: TGTGCCAGCAGCTTGGGGGGGTCGGGTATCTATGGCTACACCTTC.

The count of this clone is one. The chain employs TRBV6-6 and TRBJ2-5; D might be TRBD2 (6 bases). V was trimmed by 3 bases and J by 4 bases, leaving 15 bases between them. CDR1 is MNHNY and CDR2 is SVGAGI in the germline V gene (reference sequence). The length of the CDR3 is 15 residues. CDR3 loop: CASSYQGDWGETQYF. The CDR3 nucleotides are TGTGCCAGCAGTTATCAAGGGGACTGGGGAGAGACCCAGTACTTC.

This clone appeared a few times. V is TRBV6-4 and J is TRBJ1-4, with 11 bases aligning to TRBD1. The V segment lost 6 bases and the J segment 8 bases; nucleotides outside the gene matches: 8. The CDR3 covers 15 residues. Germline loops: CDR1 MRHNA, CDR2 SNTAGT. CDR3 protein: CASSPGQGANEKLFF. The DNA of the CDR3 is TGTGCCAGCAGCCCAGGACAGGGGGCGAACGAAAAACTGTTTTTT.

Only one count was recorded for this clone. The rearrangement joins TRBV30 to TRBJ1-1; no definite D call. Germline V gene sequence: CDR1 GTSNPN, CDR2 SVGIG (reference sequence). This CDR3 is built from 16 residues. V dropped 3 bases and J dropped 3 bases, with 20 bases sitting between them. Written as DNA, the CDR3 is TGTGCCTGGAGCGGACCATGGGAGGGAGGGTACACTGAAGCTTTCTTT. It yields the protein CAWSGPWEGGYTEAFF.

This sequence joins TRBV7-8 and TRBJ2-5; 15 bases map to TRBD2. The V gene's germline CDR1 is SGHVS and CDR2 FQNEAQ. The V segment lost 5 bases and the J segment 5 bases; nucleotides outside the gene matches: 6. The CDR3 runs 16 residues. The CDR3 spells CASSQGLAGGRETQYF. The DNA for the CDR3 is TGTGCCAGCAGCCAGGGACTAGCGGGGGGCCGGGAGACCCAGTACTTC.

This clone was picked up a small number of times. This sequence joins TRBV4-3 and TRBJ2-2; 9 bases are a match to TRBD2. The V gene end was trimmed by 2 bases and the J gene end by 5 bases; junction bases not matched to a gene: 6. The germline V gene encodes CDR1 LGHNA and CDR2 YSLEER. This CDR3 contains 16 residues. The CDR3 region has the DNA TGCGCCAGCAGCCAAAACGCGGGAGGGCCGACCGGGGAGCTGTTTTTT. Its translation: CASSQNAGGPTGELFF.

This chain links TRBV9 with TRBJ2-5; 8 positions agree with TRBD2. With V trimmed by 3 bases and J by 4 bases, 11 bases remained unmatched. The CDR3 spans 16 residues. CDR1 is SGDLS and CDR2 is YYNGEE in the germline V gene. The CDR3, as DNA: TGTGCCAGCAGCGATATAGTAGCGGGATTTGGAGAGACCCAGTACTTC. Translated, it gives CASSDIVAGFGETQYF.

This clone was observed a handful of times. The chain carries TRBV4-1 and TRBJ1-1; D may be TRBD1 (6 bases). This CDR3 is 13 amino acids long. Germline assignment: CDR1 MGHRA and CDR2 YSYEKL. V dropped 2 bases and J dropped 6 bases, with 10 bases sitting between them. CDR3 DNA sequence: TGCGCCAGCAGCCAACTCCAGGGGCCTGAAGCTTTCTTT. Protein product: CASSQLQGPEAFF.

V and J are TRBV6-1 and TRBJ2-3, with D unresolved. Trimming took 2 bases from V and 9 from J, leaving 15 bases between them. The CDR3 has 14 amino acids. From germline, CDR1 is MNHNS and CDR2 SASEGT. CDR3 protein: CASSEPGLQWTQYF. DNA for the CDR3: TGTGCCAGCAGTGAACCCGGTTTACAGTGGACGCAGTATTTT.

The DNA for the CDR3 is TGTGCCAGCAGCTTAGAGGGGGGAGGGGGTTTGGAGCAGTTCTTC. Amino acid sequence: CASSLEGGGGLEQFF. The chain joins TRBV11-2 to TRBJ2-1; D perhaps matches TRBD2 (7 bases). V lost 0 bases, J lost 10 bases, and 16 bases lay in between. CDR3 length: 15 amino acids. Germline-derived CDR1 and CDR2 are SGHAT and FQNNGV.

This chain links TRBV2 with TRBJ2-1; 8 bases are shared with TRBD1. The CDR3 consists of 13 residues. Trimming at V came to 11 bases and at J to 7 bases, leaving 10 bases not matched to a gene. Per germline, CDR1 SNHLY and CDR2 FYNNEI. CDR3 DNA sequence: TGTGCCGGATCCGGGACAGGTAATAATGAGCAGTTCTTC. Translating it yields CAGSGTGNNEQFF. The variable domain in full, completed from reference TRBV2 and TRBJ2-1, reads EPEVTQTPSHQVTQMGQEVILRCVPISNHLYFYWYRQILGQKVEFLVSFYNNEISEKSEIFDDQFSVERPDGSNFTLKIRSTKLEDSAMYFCAGSGTGNNEQFFGPGTRLTVL.

The chain is built from TRBV28 and TRBJ2-2, with TRBD1 matching over 8 bases. The ends lost 6 bases at V and 0 bases at J; junction bases unmatched: 3. CDR1 and CDR2 (germline): MDHEN, SYDVKM. The CDR3 consists of 15 residues. The CDR3 region is CASRPGGPNTGELFF. The DNA for the CDR3 is TGTGCCAGCAGACCAGGGGGCCCGAACACCGGGGAGCTGTTTTTT.

The chain employs TRBV28 and TRBJ2-7; the match to TRBD1 covers 7 bases. The CDR3 totals 16 residues. With V trimmed by 5 bases and J by 2 bases, 12 bases remained unmatched. Looked up from germline, CDR1 is MDHEN and CDR2 is SYDVKM. CDR3 sequence reads: CASSGPVNRGTYEQYF. CDR3 DNA sequence: TGTGCCAGCAGTGGCCCCGTGAACAGGGGCACCTACGAGCAGTACTTC.

This chain links TRBV11-2 with TRBJ1-2; the D is unclear. The CDR3 contains 14 residues. V was trimmed by 5 bases and J by 4 bases, leaving 14 bases between them. Germline V gene lookup returns CDR1 SGHAT and CDR2 FQNNGV. The CDR3 protein is CASSPRTVTYGYTF. The CDR3 DNA reads TGTGCCAGCAGCCCCAGAACCGTCACCTATGGCTACACCTTC.

The CDR3 region is CASSTLPLAGGPLEQFF. The CDR3 DNA follows: TGTGCCAGCAGCACTCTCCCCCTAGCGGGAGGGCCATTGGAGCAGTTCTTC. This rearrangement joins TRBV11-2 to TRBJ2-1; the match to TRBD2 covers 12 bases. Germline V CDR1 and CDR2: SGHAT, FQNNGV. The CDR3 runs to 17 residues. J gave up 10 bases and V 5 bases, and 15 bases lay outside the gene matches.

The chain couples TRBV7-9 to TRBJ2-7, with D hard to call. Germline CDR1 and CDR2: SEHNR and FQNEAQ (reference sequence). There are 12 residues in the CDR3. V was shortened by 2 bases and J by 6 bases, with 8 bases between the two germline ends. CDR3 in DNA: TGTGCCAGCAGCTTAATAGAGAGCGAGCAGTACTTC. Translating it yields CASSLIESEQYF.

This clone turned up a few times. The rearrangement uses TRBV11-3 and TRBJ1-1; D gene uncertain. The V and J ends lost 3 bases and 1 base respectively, with 6 bases between them. The germline V gene has CDR1 SGHNT and CDR2 YENEEA. CDR3 length: 13 amino acids. The CDR3 reads CASSFQENTEAFF. In DNA, the CDR3 is TGTGCCAGCAGCTTTCAGGAGAACACTGAAGCTTTCTTT.

The chain combines TRBV7-2 with TRBJ1-3, with D perhaps TRBD1 (5 bases). Germline CDR1 SGHTA, CDR2 FQGNSA. Between the trimmed V and J ends, which lost 8 bases and 3 bases, there was a span of 11 bases. The CDR3 contains 13 residues. CDR3 loop: CASARGHGNTIYF. CDR3 nucleotide sequence: TGTGCCAGCGCTAGGGGCCATGGAAACACCATATATTTT.

The J gene is TRBJ2-5, the V gene TRBV7-9; 7 nucleotides line up with TRBD1. Trimming removed 4 bases from V and 4 bases from J; junction bases left unmatched: 6. CDR1 is SEHNR, CDR2 FQNEAQ, per germline (reference sequence). There are 14 residues in the CDR3. CDR3 amino acids: CASSSGQVRETQYF. For the CDR3, the DNA is TGTGCCAGCAGCTCAGGACAGGTACGAGAGACCCAGTACTTC.

The chain is built from TRBV5-4 and TRBJ1-1; D call uncertain. CDR3 length: 13 residues. Trimming removed 0 bases from V and 6 bases from J, with 9 bases in between. Germline loops: CDR1 SGHNT, CDR2 YYREEE (reference sequence). The CDR3 reads CASSLEGGAEAFF. CDR3 DNA sequence: TGTGCCAGCAGCTTGGAGGGAGGCGCTGAAGCTTTCTTT.

The V call is TRBV7-6, the J call TRBJ2-3; no clear D. Germline assignment: CDR1 SGHVS and CDR2 FNYEAQ. V was pared by 5 bases and J by 3 bases, with 15 bases between. The CDR3 loop spans 15 amino acids. Here the CDR3 DNA reads TGTGCCAGCAGCATCTCCGAGGTTGGGACAGATACGCAGTATTTT. Translation: CASSISEVGTDTQYF.

The V call is TRBV9, the J call TRBJ2-7, with D possibly being TRBD2 (6 bases). Germline V lookup: CDR1 SGDLS, CDR2 YYNGEE. V dropped 4 bases and J dropped 0 bases, with 17 bases sitting between them. The CDR3 runs to 16 residues. The CDR3, as DNA: TGTGCCAGCAGCCCATTCGGGGGACGGAGCTCCTACGAGCAGTACTTC. It specifies CASSPFGGRSSYEQYF. The entire variable domain, with the rest obtained from reference TRBV9 and TRBJ2-7, is as follows: DSGVTQTPKHLITATGQRVTLRCSPRSGDLSVYWYQQSLDQGLQFLIQYYNGEERAKGNILERFSAQQFPDLHSELNLSSLELGDSALYFCASSPFGGRSSYEQYFGPGTRLTVT.

The genes are TRBV19 and TRBJ2-4; TRBD1 matches 8 bases. The CDR3 spans 15 residues. The V gene end was trimmed by 5 bases and the J gene end by 7 bases; junction bases not matched to a gene: 10. Germline loops: CDR1 LNHDA, CDR2 SQIVND (reference sequence). The CDR3: CASSATGARGNIQYF. The CDR3 coding sequence is TGTGCCAGTAGTGCGACAGGGGCGCGTGGGAACATTCAGTACTTC. The whole variable domain, filled in from reference TRBV19 and TRBJ2-4, reads DGGITQSPKYLFRKEGQNVTLSCEQNLNHDAMYWYRQDPGQGLRLIYYSQIVNDFQKGDIAEGYSVSREKKESFPLTVTSAQKNPTAFYLCASSATGARGNIQYFGAGTRLSVL.

This chain uses TRBV11-2 with TRBJ1-1; 7 bases align to TRBD1. The J segment lost 3 bases and the V segment lost 5 bases, leaving 6 bases of the junction unmatched. From germline, CDR1 is SGHAT and CDR2 FQNNGV. The CDR3 runs to 14 residues. The CDR3 region is CASSLSGGYTEAFF. As DNA, the CDR3 is TGTGCCAGCAGCCTGTCAGGGGGTTACACTGAAGCTTTCTTT.

The chain couples TRBV5-1 to TRBJ2-7; perhaps TRBD1 as D (5 bases). Germline V lookup: CDR1 SGHRS, CDR2 YFSETQ. Trimming pared 3 bases from V and 0 bases from J, leaving 10 bases between. The CDR3 loop spans 14 amino acids. CDR3 protein: CASSSTVASYEQYF. The CDR3 DNA follows: TGCGCCAGCAGCTCGACAGTCGCCTCCTACGAGCAGTACTTC.

V gene TRBV4-1 combines with J gene TRBJ2-6; tentative D call: TRBD1 (6 bases). There are 14 residues in the CDR3. CDR1 and CDR2 from the germline V gene are MGHRA and YSYEKL. Trimming left V 7 bases short and J 3 bases short, with 10 bases between. As DNA, the CDR3 is TGCGCCAGCACCTCAGGGGATGGGGCCAACGTCCTGACTTTC. It translates to CASTSGDGANVLTF.

V gene TRBV6-4 combines with J gene TRBJ1-1, with D unclear. The CDR3 contains 15 residues. Germline CDR1 and CDR2: MRHNA and SNTAGT. The V end was cut by 0 bases, the J end by 1 base, with 9 bases between. The CDR3 reads CASSDSYSSNTEAFF. DNA of the CDR3: TGTGCCAGCAGTGACTCTTACAGTTCGAACACTGAAGCTTTCTTT.

A few counts support this clone. V gene TRBV9 combines with J gene TRBJ1-1; the D is unclear. The germline V gene has CDR1 SGDLS and CDR2 YYNGEE. The V end lost 4 bases, the J end lost 3 bases, and 10 bases lay between the germline ends. This CDR3 is built from 13 residues. CDR3 residues: CASSQDIYTEAFF. In nucleotides, the CDR3 is TGTGCCAGCAGCCAAGACATCTACACTGAAGCTTTCTTT.

V and J are TRBV12-2 and TRBJ2-4; the DNA was not used to check the table's D call, TRBD2. TRBV12-2 is reported as a pseudogene. The CDR3 has 17 amino acids. In DNA, the CDR3 is TGTGCAAGTCGACCGCCTAGCGGGGGAGTAGCCAAAAACATTCAGTACTTC. This sequence encodes CASRPPSGGVAKNIQYF.